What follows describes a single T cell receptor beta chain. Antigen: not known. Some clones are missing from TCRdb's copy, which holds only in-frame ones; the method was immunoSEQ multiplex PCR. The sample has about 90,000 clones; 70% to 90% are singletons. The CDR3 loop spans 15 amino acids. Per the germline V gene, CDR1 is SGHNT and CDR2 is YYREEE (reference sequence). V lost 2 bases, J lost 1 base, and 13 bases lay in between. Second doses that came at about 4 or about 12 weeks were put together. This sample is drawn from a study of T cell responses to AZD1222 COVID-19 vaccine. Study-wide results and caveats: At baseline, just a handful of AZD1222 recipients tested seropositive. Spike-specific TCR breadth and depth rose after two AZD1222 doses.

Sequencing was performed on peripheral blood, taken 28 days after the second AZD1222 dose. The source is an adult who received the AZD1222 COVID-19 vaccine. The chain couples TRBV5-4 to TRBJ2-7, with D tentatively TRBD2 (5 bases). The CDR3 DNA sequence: TGTGCCAGCAGCTTAAGGAGCGGCCCATCCTACGAGCAGTACTTC. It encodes CASSLRSGPSYEQYF.